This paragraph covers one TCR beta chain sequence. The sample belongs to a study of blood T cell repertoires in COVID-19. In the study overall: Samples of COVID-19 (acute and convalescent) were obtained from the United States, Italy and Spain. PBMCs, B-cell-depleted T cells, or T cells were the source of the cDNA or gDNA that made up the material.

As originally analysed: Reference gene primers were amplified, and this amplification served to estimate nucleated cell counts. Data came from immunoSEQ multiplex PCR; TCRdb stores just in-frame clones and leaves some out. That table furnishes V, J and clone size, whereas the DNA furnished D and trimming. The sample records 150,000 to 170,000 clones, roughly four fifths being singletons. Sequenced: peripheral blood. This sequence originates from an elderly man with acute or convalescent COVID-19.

The CDR3 nucleotides are TGTGCCAGCAGCGTAGGGGGGCGTCGGGTCACTGAAGCTTTCTTT. This gives the protein CASSVGGRRVTEAFF. V and J are TRBV9 and TRBJ1-1, with TRBD1 as a possible D gene (6 bases). The CDR3 runs 15 residues. The V end lost 0 bases, the J end lost 4 bases, and 13 bases lay between the germline ends. Germline CDR1 reads SGDLS; CDR2 reads YYNGEE.